This T cell receptor (beta chain) derives from a study of post-analysis software for immune sequencing data. This clonotype was seen a few times. What it binds is not known. With 5 bases removed from V and 0 bases from J, the gap between germline ends came to 7 bases. Germline lookup yields CDR1 SGHVS and CDR2 FQNEAQ. This CDR3 region has 13 residues. The library was made from cDNA and included unique molecular identifiers. There were 1 to 10 million T cells, and approximately 480,000 cDNA molecules came from them. TCRdb reprocessed the PCR reads via MiXCR and lists one record per CDR3 protein. Among 750,000 to 950,000 distinct CDR3 sequences listed, approximately 57% were seen once. Study results and caveats: Compared with controls, patients had more of roughly five TRBV segments, including TRBV5-6, TRBV5-1 and TRBV20-1. Compared against controls, patients with multiple sclerosis displayed significantly lower normalized Chao1 diversity. Analysis by F measure revealed that same-batch samples clustered strongly together.

The TCR comes from a girl aged 5-17 years with multiple sclerosis. The sample consisted of blood. The rearrangement uses TRBV7-8 and TRBJ2-5, with D uncertain. CDR3 coding DNA: TGTGCCAGCAGCCGTTTGTACCAAGAGACCCAGTACTTC. This sequence encodes CASSRLYQETQYF.